This T cell receptor beta chain was captured in a study of T cells after yellow fever vaccination. Study in general: Researchers used SMART-Seq v4 Ultra Low Input to prepare fractions that had low cell numbers. Whole-study findings and limits: Primary-vaccination clones mostly resurfaced post-booster (roughly 97% CD4, 85% to 90% CD8). A faster peak, day 5 versus 15, was reached by the weaker secondary response. Researchers cautioned that FACS-sorted repertoires could harbor abundant clonotypes contaminating from the bulk population.

This clonotype was seen at least ten times. At one end the junction does not follow the germline gene, possibly because of a read error. This CDR3 comprises 14 residues. The germline V gene has CDR1 SSHAT and CDR2 FNYEAQ (reference sequence). TCRdb reanalysed the 5' RACE reads using MiXCR and keeps one entry per CDR3 protein. Seen here are roughly 45,000 distinct CDR3 sequences, more than 6% observed once, and the top ten hold roughly a tenth. The gene calls are TRBV7-7 and TRBJ2-2, with TRBD1 matching over 8 bases. The sequence derives from a man aged 25 to 45 who received the YFV17D yellow fever vaccine. Source: PBMCs, either bulk or a sorted T-cell subset (CD4+, CD8+, memory, or dextramer-sorted; not recorded which), taken 45 days after the yellow fever booster vaccination. CDR3 DNA sequence: TGTGCTAGCAGCGGACAGGGTAGAACCGGGGAGCTGTTTTTT. Translated, it gives CASSGQGRTGELFF.